This section outlines one T cell receptor (beta chain) sequence together with its context. TCRdb's copy holds only in-frame clones and misses some; the assay was immunoSEQ multiplex PCR. The repertoire consists of a few hundred thousand clones, with roughly 84% occurring once and the leading ten covering 3.4%. The data derive from a study of Ad26.COV2.S vaccination and SARS-CoV-2 variants. Overall study context: Donor got 5x10^10 or 1x10^11 viral particles of Ad26.COV2.S.

Treatment indicated: about 20 received Ad26.COV2.S at low or high dose, single or two shots; several received placebo; per-sample allocation not given. Sampling occurred on day 63 after the first vaccine or placebo injection. This sample comprised peripheral blood, obtained in a trial of Ad26.COV2.S vaccine versus placebo. This receptor was obtained from a person aged 18-60 years who received the Ad26.COV2.S COVID-19 vaccine or a placebo.

The CDR3 protein is CASSYSPVTSGGDNEQFF. CDR3 sequence (DNA): TGTGCCAGCAGTTACTCCCCTGTTACTAGCGGGGGTGACAATGAGCAGTTCTTC. V is TRBV6-2 or TRBV6-3 and J is TRBJ2-1; TRBD2 aligns across 11 bases. V shed 0 bases, J shed 5 bases, and the junction held 9 bases outside the gene matches. The CDR3 runs 18 residues. The germline gives CDR1 MNHEY, CDR2 SVGEGT.